The clone carrying this TCR beta chain has a handful of counts. What it recognizes is unknown. Generated by immunoSEQ multiplex PCR, the TCRdb table keeps only in-frame clones and is missing some. This sample has 55,000 to 65,000 clones, with approximately 91% found just once. The germline V gene has CDR1 SGHDN and CDR2 FVKESK. The CDR3 totals 14 residues. Trimming at V came to 4 bases and at J to 3 bases, leaving 4 bases not matched to a gene. The record originates from a study of OX40 agonist ivuxolimab in advanced cancers. Study-wide background: Partial responses were seen in three patients, one with hepatocellular carcinoma and two with cutaneous melanoma.

Study conclusions and caveats: Both CD4+ and CD8+ T cell populations in blood had undergone clonal expansion by week 6 at 0.1 to 3.0 mg/kg.

The material was CD4+ or CD8+ T cells sorted from blood, obtained in a trial of the OX40 agonist ivuxolimab. This rearrangement joins TRBV14 to TRBJ1-2; 8 bases agree with TRBD1. The receptor was derived from an adult with an advanced solid tumor such as melanoma, head and neck, liver or kidney cancer. The DNA of the CDR3 is TGTGCCAGCAGCCCGGACAGGGCTTACTATGGCTACACCTTC. It specifies CASSPDRAYYGYTF.